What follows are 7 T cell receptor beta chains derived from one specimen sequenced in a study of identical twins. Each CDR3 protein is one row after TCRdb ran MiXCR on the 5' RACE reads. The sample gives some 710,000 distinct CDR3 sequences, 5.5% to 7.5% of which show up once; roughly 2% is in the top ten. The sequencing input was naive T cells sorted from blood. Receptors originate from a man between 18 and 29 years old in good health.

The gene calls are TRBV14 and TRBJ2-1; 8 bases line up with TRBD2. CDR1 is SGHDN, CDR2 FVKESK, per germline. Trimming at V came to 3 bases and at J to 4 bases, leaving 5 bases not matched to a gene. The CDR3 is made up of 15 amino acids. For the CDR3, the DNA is TGTGCCAGCAGCCATCGAACTAGCGGTTACAATGAGCAGTTCTTC. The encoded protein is CASSHRTSGYNEQFF.

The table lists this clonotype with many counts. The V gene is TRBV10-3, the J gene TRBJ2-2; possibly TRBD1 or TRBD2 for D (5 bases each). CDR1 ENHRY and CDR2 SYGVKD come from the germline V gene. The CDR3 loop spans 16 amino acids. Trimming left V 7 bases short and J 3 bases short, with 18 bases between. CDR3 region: CAIKLGDGAYTGELFF. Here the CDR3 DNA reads TGTGCCATCAAGTTAGGGGACGGGGCGTACACCGGGGAGCTGTTTTTT.

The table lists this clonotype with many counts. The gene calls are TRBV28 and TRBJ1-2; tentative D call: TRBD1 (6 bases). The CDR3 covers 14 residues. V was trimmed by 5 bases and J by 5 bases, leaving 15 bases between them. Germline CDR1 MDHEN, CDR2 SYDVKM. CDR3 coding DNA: TGTGCCAGCAGTCCCTCCGGGACACGGTATGGCTACACCTTC. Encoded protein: CASSPSGTRYGYTF.

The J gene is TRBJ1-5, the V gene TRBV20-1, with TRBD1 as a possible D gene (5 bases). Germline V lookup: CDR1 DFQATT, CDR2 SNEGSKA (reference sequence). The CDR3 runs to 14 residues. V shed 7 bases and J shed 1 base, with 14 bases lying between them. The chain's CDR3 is CSGKGWGSNQPQHF. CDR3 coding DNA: TGCAGTGGTAAAGGGTGGGGGAGCAATCAGCCCCAGCATTTT.

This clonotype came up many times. The CDR3 region has the DNA TGCGCCAGCAGACCCGGGATGAATGAGCAGTTCTTC. It codes for CASRPGMNEQFF. The rearrangement uses TRBV5-1 and TRBJ2-1, with D perhaps TRBD2 (5 bases). Germline-derived CDR1 and CDR2 are SGHRS and YFSETQ. The ends were cut back, 5 bases at V and 7 bases at J, with 10 bases in the middle. The CDR3 has 12 amino acids. Combining the CDR3 with reference TRBV5-1 and TRBJ2-1 gives the whole variable domain KAGVTQTPRYLIKTRGQQVTLSCSPISGHRSVSWYQQTPGQGLQFLFEYFSETQRNKGNFPGRFSGRQFSNSRSEMNVSTLELGDSALYLCASRPGMNEQFFGPGTRLTVL.

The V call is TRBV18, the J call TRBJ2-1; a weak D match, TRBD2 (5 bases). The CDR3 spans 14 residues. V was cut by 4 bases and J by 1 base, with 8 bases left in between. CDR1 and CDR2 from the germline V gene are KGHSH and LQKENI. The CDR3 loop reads CASSQQRSYNEQFF. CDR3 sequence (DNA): TGTGCCAGCTCACAACAGCGGTCCTACAATGAGCAGTTCTTC.

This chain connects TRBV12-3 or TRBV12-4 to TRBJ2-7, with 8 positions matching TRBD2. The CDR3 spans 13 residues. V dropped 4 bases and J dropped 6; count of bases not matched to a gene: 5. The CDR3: CASSSGGSGEQYF. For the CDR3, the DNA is TGTGCCAGCAGTTCGGGGGGGTCGGGCGAGCAGTACTTC.